The 16 T cell receptor beta chains below all came from one sample that was sequenced in a study of blood T cells in healthy people across ages. Together with a sample-barcoded 5' primer, a J-beta primer mix was included in a second PCR lasting about 6 to 11 cycles. TCRdb reanalysed the 5' RACE reads using MiXCR and keeps one entry per CDR3 protein. The sample includes about 810,000 distinct CDR3 sequences, roughly 34% of them seen just once. Sequencing was performed on blood. The receptors here all came from a man younger than 30 in good health.

The CDR3 loop is CASSAGQDYNEQYF. The CDR3 DNA is TGTGCCAGCAGCGCCGGACAGGACTACAATGAGCAGTACTTC. V is TRBV9 and J is TRBJ2-7; possibly TRBD1 for D (7 bases). Germline loops: CDR1 SGDLS, CDR2 YYNGEE. V was shortened by 3 bases and J by 7 bases, with 17 bases between the two germline ends. The CDR3 extends over 14 amino acids.

This clonotype was counted between two and nine times. This rearrangement joins TRBV3-1 to TRBJ1-1; possibly TRBD1 for D (5 bases). Germline V lookup: CDR1 LGHDT, CDR2 YNNKEL (reference sequence). CDR3 length: 14 amino acids. V shed 7 bases and J shed 6 bases, with 18 bases lying between them. DNA for the CDR3: TGTGCCAGCATGGTGGGACTCGGTAACGCTGAAGCTTTCTTT. Translated: CASMVGLGNAEAFF. The full variable domain, rest sourced from reference TRBV3-1 and TRBJ1-1, is DTAVSQTPKYLVTQMGNDKSIKCEQNLGHDTMYWYKQDSKKFLKIMFSYNNKELIINETVPNRFSPKSPDKAHLNLHINSLELGDSAVYFCASMVGLGNAEAFFGQGTRLTVV.

The gene calls are TRBV3-1 and TRBJ1-5; D not resolved. The V gene's germline CDR1 is LGHDT and CDR2 YNNKEL (reference sequence). The V and J ends lost 0 bases and 4 bases respectively, with 4 bases between them. This CDR3 is built from 13 residues. The CDR3 DNA sequence: TGTGCCAGCAGCCAAGATAAAAATCAGCCCCAGCATTTT. Translation: CASSQDKNQPQHF. Full variable domain (missing parts from reference TRBV3-1 and TRBJ1-5): DTAVSQTPKYLVTQMGNDKSIKCEQNLGHDTMYWYKQDSKKFLKIMFSYNNKELIINETVPNRFSPKSPDKAHLNLHINSLELGDSAVYFCASSQDKNQPQHFGDGTRLSIL.

This clonotype was seen repeatedly, ten times or more. An end of the junction differs from the germline gene, which may be a read error. CDR3 DNA: TGTGCCAGCAGCTTGGCGCGGAATGAGCAGTACTTC. Protein product: CASSLARNEQYF. The V gene is TRBV5-1, the J gene TRBJ2-7; no clear D. The CDR3 length is 12 residues. Germline CDR1 SGHRS, CDR2 YFSETQ.

A remark on this clonotype: A read error may account for a junction end that differs from germline. This chain connects TRBV2 to TRBJ2-3; TRBD1 or TRBD2 may be the D gene (5 bases each). This CDR3 spans 13 amino acids. Germline CDR1 SNHLY, CDR2 FYNNEI. The CDR3 region is CASSRRVGDMQYF. DNA for the CDR3: TGTGCCAGCAGCCGCAGGGTGGGGGATATGCAGTATTTT.

This chain connects TRBV20-1 to TRBJ2-7; 11 bases are shared with TRBD2. This CDR3 has 12 residues. V lost 8 bases and J lost 6; bases outside the gene matches: 6. CDR1 DFQATT and CDR2 SNEGSKA come from the germline V gene (reference sequence). This CDR3 is CSTTSGSSEQYF. The DNA of the CDR3 is TGCAGTACAACTAGCGGGAGCTCCGAGCAGTACTTC.

Concerning this clonotype itself: The junction and the germline gene differ at one end; a read error may be behind it. The CDR3 DNA is TGTACCAGCAGCTCGGGACAGGGGTTGAATGAGCAGTTCTTC. It codes for CTSSSGQGLNEQFF. This chain connects TRBV7-3 to TRBJ2-1, with 10 bases fitting TRBD1. Germline lookup yields CDR1 SGHTA and CDR2 FQGTGA. The CDR3 extends over 14 amino acids.

J is TRBJ2-5 and V is TRBV7-9, with 7 bases fitting TRBD1. CDR3 length: 16 amino acids. V lost 1 base, J lost 2 bases, and 7 bases stayed unmatched. Germline V gene data show CDR1 as SEHNR and CDR2 as FQNEAQ (reference sequence). CDR3 in DNA: TGTGCCAGCAGCTTAGGGGACAGAAATTTACAAGAGACCCAGTACTTC. Translation: CASSLGDRNLQETQYF.

This clonotype turned up a few times. The V and J genes are TRBV7-9 and TRBJ1-2; D perhaps matches TRBD1 (5 bases). V was trimmed by 5 bases and J by 10 bases, leaving 17 bases between them. Germline CDR1 and CDR2: SEHNR and FQNEAQ (reference sequence). This CDR3 is built from 13 residues. CDR3 amino acids: CASSLGLTRDYTF. The CDR3, as DNA: TGTGCCAGCAGCCTGGGACTTACCCGGGACTACACCTTC.

The CDR3 protein is CASSRTGVNEQYF. CDR3 DNA sequence: TGTGCCAGCTCAAGAACAGGGGTAAACGAGCAGTACTTC. The chain joins TRBV18 to TRBJ2-7; 7 bases agree with TRBD1. CDR1 KGHSH and CDR2 LQKENI come from the germline V gene. The CDR3 totals 13 residues. Germline trimming cut 5 bases from V and 5 bases from J; bases unmatched to any gene: 6.

This clonotype was recorded a few times. This sequence joins TRBV7-3 and TRBJ1-4; TRBD1 matches 7 bases. V gave up 6 bases and J gave up 7 bases; unmatched junction bases: 5. The CDR3 consists of 13 residues. Germline loops: CDR1 SGHTA, CDR2 FQGTGA. Here the CDR3 DNA reads TGTGCCAGCAGTTATCAGGGGGGTGAAAAACTGTTTTTT. Encoded protein: CASSYQGGEKLFF.

V is TRBV18 and J is TRBJ1-2; 7 bases agree with TRBD1. V was pared by 3 bases and J by 7 bases, with 8 bases of the junction left unmatched. Germline loops: CDR1 KGHSH, CDR2 LQKENI. This CDR3 region has 14 residues. CDR3 nucleotides: TGTGCCAGCTCACCTCCCGGGACAGTAATTGGCTACACCTTC. Translating gives CASSPPGTVIGYTF.

The V call is TRBV29-1, the J call TRBJ2-5; 8 positions match TRBD1. The CDR3 covers 15 residues. With V trimmed by 0 bases and J by 9 bases, 12 bases remained unmatched. Germline CDR1 and CDR2: SQVTM and ANQGSEA. The CDR3 sequence: CSVEDPRTGLRAQYF. The DNA of the CDR3 is TGCAGCGTTGAAGATCCCAGGACAGGGCTTCGGGCCCAGTACTTC.

This clonotype was detected many times. The V call is TRBV4-3, the J call TRBJ1-2; possibly TRBD1 for D (6 bases). This CDR3 region has 13 residues. In germline, CDR1 is LGHNA, CDR2 YSLEER. V gave up 3 bases and J gave up 6 bases, with 11 bases separating them. This chain's CDR3 is CASSQAGGHGYTF. The CDR3 DNA reads as TGCGCCAGCAGCCAGGCCGGGGGGCATGGCTACACCTTC.

This clonotype showed up just a few times. The chain links TRBV4-3 to TRBJ1-6; a possible D gene is TRBD1 (5 bases). Trimming shortened V by 0 bases and J by 7 bases, and 10 bases separated the two germline ends. Germline V lookup: CDR1 LGHNA, CDR2 YSLEER. This CDR3 has 15 residues. This CDR3 reads CASSQDRGINSPLHF. CDR3 DNA: TGCGCCAGCAGCCAAGATCGGGGCATCAATTCACCCCTCCACTTT.

The CDR3: CASSLDWGQGVNQPQHF. In DNA, the CDR3 is TGTGCCAGCAGCTTAGATTGGGGACAGGGGGTTAATCAGCCCCAGCATTTT. The rearrangement uses TRBV11-2 and TRBJ1-5, with TRBD1 matching over 11 bases. With V trimmed by 0 bases and J by 4 bases, 5 bases remained unmatched. From germline, CDR1 is SGHAT and CDR2 FQNNGV. The CDR3 runs to 17 residues.